Below, 5 T cell receptor beta chains from the same sample are listed, as sequenced in a study of Ad26.COV2.S vaccination and SARS-CoV-2 variants. Assay: immunoSEQ multiplex PCR; the TCRdb copy retains only in-frame clones and omits some. The sample includes approximately 410,000 clones, around nine tenths of them seen just once. The treatment is: 19 received Ad26.COV2.S at low or high dose, single or two shots; 5 received placebo; per-sample allocation not given. All samples were drawn on day 63, counting from the first vaccine or placebo injection. The specimen was peripheral blood, collected in a trial of Ad26.COV2.S vaccine versus placebo. These TCRs come from a person between 18 and 65 years old who received the Ad26.COV2.S COVID-19 vaccine or a placebo.

V usage is TRBV5-1 and J usage is TRBJ2-1; 10 bases are a match to TRBD2. This CDR3 is built from 15 residues. The V gene end was trimmed by 4 bases and the J gene end by 6 bases; junction bases not matched to a gene: 7. CDR1 is SGHRS, CDR2 YFSETQ, per germline. The CDR3 region is CASSRSGGAINEQFF. In DNA, the CDR3 is TGCGCCAGCAGCCGAAGCGGGGGGGCGATCAATGAGCAGTTCTTC.

V and J are TRBV28 and TRBJ2-1; TRBD1 matches 7 bases. Germline V gives CDR1 MDHEN, CDR2 SYDVKM. The CDR3 consists of 13 residues. Trimming cost V 2 bases and J 7 bases; bases outside gene matches: 2. CDR3 DNA sequence: TGTGCCAGCAGTTTAGAGGGGGCAAATGAGCAGTTCTTC. Its protein is CASSLEGANEQFF.

CDR3 amino acids: CASSQGPNRGDTEAFF. The CDR3 region has the DNA TGCGCCAGCAGCCAGGGCCCCAACAGGGGGGACACTGAAGCTTTCTTT. The chain is built from TRBV4-3 and TRBJ1-1; 8 bases align to TRBD1. The V gene's germline CDR1 is LGHNA and CDR2 YSLEER. The CDR3 is 16 amino acids. After removal of 3 bases from V and 3 bases from J, the junction contained 9 bases not matched to a gene.

The V gene is TRBV4-3, the J gene TRBJ2-7; D may be TRBD1 or TRBD2 (5 bases each). From germline, CDR1 is LGHNA and CDR2 YSLEER. V shed 3 bases and J shed 4 bases, with 13 bases lying between them. The CDR3 spans 14 residues. CDR3 residues: CASSQGLRGYEQYF. In DNA, the CDR3 is TGCGCCAGCAGCCAGGGTCTGAGGGGATACGAGCAGTACTTC.

This chain uses TRBV6-5 with TRBJ1-5; 7 bases are shared with TRBD1. The CDR3 has 15 residues. V gave up 5 bases and J gave up 3 bases; unmatched junction bases: 7. CDR1 is MNHEY, CDR2 SVGAGI, per germline. The DNA of the CDR3 is TGTGCCAGCAGTCTACAGGGGAGGATCAATCAGCCCCAGCATTTT. Encoded protein: CASSLQGRINQPQHF.